This is a list of T cell receptor beta chains from one sample in a study of post-analysis software for immune sequencing data. From the PCR reads, TCRdb called clonotypes with MiXCR, one entry per CDR3 protein. The data contain roughly 870,000 distinct CDR3 sequences, roughly 50% of them singletons. Input material: blood. The receptors were gathered from a girl between 10 and 17 years old with multiple sclerosis. CDR3s include the opening cysteine and the closing phenylalanine or tryptophan. Size is stated for part of the rows, as once, few or many counts, or as a class when the clone is expanded.

>TRBJ2-2|TRBV29-1|NA
CSVDLQGATGELFF
>TRBJ2-3|TRBV15|few
CATSRGTGGPSGDTQYF
>TRBJ2-7|TRBV6-1|NA
CASSEPGVGTAQPSYSYEQYF
>TRBJ1-1|TRBV7-9|once
CASSLQGARGTEAFF
>TRBJ2-3|TRBV11-2|NA
CASSSLTSVRTDTQYF
>NA|TRBV5-1|NA
CASSLGQTTTYEQYF
>NA|TRBV7-2|NA
CASSRGLAGGPSYNEQYF
>TRBJ2-3|TRBV2|few
CASSYGTASTDTQYF
>TRBJ2-7|TRBV23-1|once
CASPPGTVRNEQYF
>TRBJ1-1|TRBV6-5|NA
CASSYGALGWSTEAFF